The entry below describes one T cell receptor (beta chain). What it recognizes is unknown. The CDR3 length is 14 residues. CDR1 is SGHTA and CDR2 is FQGTGA in the germline V gene. V dropped 10 bases and J dropped 0 bases, with 10 bases sitting between them. On each TCR cDNA molecule, a unique molecular identifier was present. One entry per CDR3 protein, called by TCRdb with MiXCR from the 5' RACE reads. The sample records more than 15,000 distinct CDR3 sequences, roughly 6% being singletons. Time point reported: sample taken at primary tumor resection. Researchers sequenced whole RNA taken from tumor, nontumor lung or frozen PBMC without sorting. This specimen belongs to a study of spatial heterogeneity in lung cancer. Looking at the study overall: Each time, sequencing found more beta-chain sequences than alpha-chain sequences. Study-level results: Expanded intratumoral alpha and beta TCR counts tracked tumor mutation counts. Of tumor T cells, an estimated coverage of 5.5% to 8% was reached for alpha chains and roughly 14% for beta chains.

The TCR comes from a male donor with early-stage non-small cell lung cancer. V usage is TRBV7-3 and J usage is TRBJ2-6, with D possibly being TRBD1 (7 bases). Sequenced here: lung tumor tissue, sampled at surgery. The DNA of the CDR3 is TGTGCCACGGGGGACAGCTCTGGGGCCAACGTCCTGACTTTC. As protein: CATGDSSGANVLTF.